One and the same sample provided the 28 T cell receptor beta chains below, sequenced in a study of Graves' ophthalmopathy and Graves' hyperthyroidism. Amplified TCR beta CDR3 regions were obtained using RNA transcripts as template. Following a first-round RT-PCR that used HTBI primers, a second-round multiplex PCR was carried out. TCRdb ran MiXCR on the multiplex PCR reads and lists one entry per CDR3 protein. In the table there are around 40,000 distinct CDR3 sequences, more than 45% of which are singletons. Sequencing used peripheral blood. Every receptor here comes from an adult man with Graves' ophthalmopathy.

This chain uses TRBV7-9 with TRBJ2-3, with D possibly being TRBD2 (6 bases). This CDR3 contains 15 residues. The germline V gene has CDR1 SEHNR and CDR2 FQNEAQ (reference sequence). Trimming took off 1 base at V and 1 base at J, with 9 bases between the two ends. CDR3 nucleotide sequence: TGTGCCAGCAGCTTAGGAAGCGGGCGCACAGATACGCAGTATTTT. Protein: CASSLGSGRTDTQYF. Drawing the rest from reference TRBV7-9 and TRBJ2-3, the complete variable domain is DTGVSQNPRHKITKRGQNVTFRCDPISEHNRLYWYRQTLGQGPEFLTYFQNEAQLEKSRLLSDRFSAERPKGSFSTLEIQRTEQGDSAMYLCASSLGSGRTDTQYFGPGTRLTVL.

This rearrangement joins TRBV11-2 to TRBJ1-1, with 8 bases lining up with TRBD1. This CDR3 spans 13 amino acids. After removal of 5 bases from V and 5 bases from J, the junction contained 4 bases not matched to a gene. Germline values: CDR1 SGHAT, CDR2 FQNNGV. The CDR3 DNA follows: TGTGCCAGCAGCCGGACAGGGCTTACTGAAGCTTTCTTT. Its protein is CASSRTGLTEAFF.

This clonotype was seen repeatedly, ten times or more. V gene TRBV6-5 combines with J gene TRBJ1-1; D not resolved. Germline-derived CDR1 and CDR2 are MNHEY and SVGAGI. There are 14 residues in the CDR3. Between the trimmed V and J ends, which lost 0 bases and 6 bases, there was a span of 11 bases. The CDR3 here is CASSYSHMVAEAFF. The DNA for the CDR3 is TGTGCCAGCAGTTACTCTCACATGGTCGCTGAAGCTTTCTTT.

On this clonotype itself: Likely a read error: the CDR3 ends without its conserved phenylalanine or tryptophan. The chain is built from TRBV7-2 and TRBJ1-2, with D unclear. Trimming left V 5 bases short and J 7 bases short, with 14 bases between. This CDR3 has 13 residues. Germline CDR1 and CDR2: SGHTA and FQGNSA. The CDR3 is CASSPRALCGYTS. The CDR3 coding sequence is TGTGCCAGCAGCCCCCGGGCCTTATGTGGCTACACCTCC.

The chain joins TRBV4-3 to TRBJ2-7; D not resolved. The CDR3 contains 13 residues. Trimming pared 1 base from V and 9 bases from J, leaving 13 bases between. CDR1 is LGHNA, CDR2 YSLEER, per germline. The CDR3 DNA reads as TGCGCCAGCAGCCAAGTGGTCCTCATCGTGCAGTACTTC. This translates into CASSQVVLIVQYF.

The CDR3 spells CASSIQHF. CDR3 coding DNA: TGTGCCAGCAGCATCCAGCATTTT. V gene TRBV6-5 combines with J gene TRBJ1-5; unclear D gene. CDR3 size: 8 residues. Germline V gene data show CDR1 as MNHEY and CDR2 as SVGAGI. V lost 6 bases to trimming and J lost 12 bases, with 3 bases between them.

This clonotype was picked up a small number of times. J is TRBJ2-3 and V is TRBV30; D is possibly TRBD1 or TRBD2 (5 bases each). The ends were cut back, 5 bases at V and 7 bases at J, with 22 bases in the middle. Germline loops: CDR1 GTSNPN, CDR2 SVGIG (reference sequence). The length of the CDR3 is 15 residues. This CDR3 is CAWSRRRDGWNTQYF. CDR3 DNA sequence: TGTGCCTGGTCACGCCGCCGGGACGGGTGGAATACGCAGTATTTT.

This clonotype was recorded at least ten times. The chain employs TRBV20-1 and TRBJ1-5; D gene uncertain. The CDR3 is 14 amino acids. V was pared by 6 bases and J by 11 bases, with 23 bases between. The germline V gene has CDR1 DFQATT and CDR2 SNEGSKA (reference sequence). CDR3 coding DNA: TGCAGTGCCGCTAACCCCGGGAGGACCCCATCCCAGCATTTT. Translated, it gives CSAANPGRTPSQHF.

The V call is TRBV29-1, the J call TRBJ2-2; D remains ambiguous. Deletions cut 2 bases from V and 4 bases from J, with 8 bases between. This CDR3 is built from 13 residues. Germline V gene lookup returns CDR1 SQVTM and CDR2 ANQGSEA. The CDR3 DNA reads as TGCAGCGTTGAAACTGCGAGCACCGGGGAGCTGTTTTTT. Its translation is CSVETASTGELFF.

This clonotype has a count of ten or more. CDR3 nucleotides: TGCGCCAGCAGCTTCCGACAGGGGGAGTTGAATGAGCAGTTCTTC. This gives the protein CASSFRQGELNEQFF. The chain recombines TRBV5-1 with TRBJ2-1; 9 bases agree with TRBD1. The CDR3 contains 15 residues. J was trimmed by 7 bases and V by 2 bases; bases with no gene match: 7. Germline CDR1 is SGHRS and CDR2 is YFSETQ.

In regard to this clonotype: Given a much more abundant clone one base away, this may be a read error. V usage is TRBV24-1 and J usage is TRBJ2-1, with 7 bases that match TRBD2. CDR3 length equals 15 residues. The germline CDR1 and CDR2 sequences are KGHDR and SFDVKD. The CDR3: CASSLLVAGYNEQFF. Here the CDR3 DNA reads TGTGCCAGCAGTTTATTGGTAGCGGGCTACAATGAGCAGTTCTTC.

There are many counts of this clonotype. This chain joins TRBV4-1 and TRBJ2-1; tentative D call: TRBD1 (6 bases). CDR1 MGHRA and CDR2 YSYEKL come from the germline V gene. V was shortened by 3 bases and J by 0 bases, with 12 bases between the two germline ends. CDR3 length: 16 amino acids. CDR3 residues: CASSHYEGDSYNEQFF. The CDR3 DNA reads TGCGCCAGCAGCCACTACGAGGGGGACTCCTACAATGAGCAGTTCTTC.

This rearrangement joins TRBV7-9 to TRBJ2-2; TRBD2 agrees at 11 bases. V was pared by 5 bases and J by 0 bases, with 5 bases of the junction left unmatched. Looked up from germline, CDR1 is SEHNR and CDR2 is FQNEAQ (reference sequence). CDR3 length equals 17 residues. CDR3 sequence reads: CASSIRLAGTNTGELFF. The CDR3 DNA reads TGTGCCAGCAGCATCCGACTAGCGGGGACGAACACCGGGGAGCTGTTTTTT.

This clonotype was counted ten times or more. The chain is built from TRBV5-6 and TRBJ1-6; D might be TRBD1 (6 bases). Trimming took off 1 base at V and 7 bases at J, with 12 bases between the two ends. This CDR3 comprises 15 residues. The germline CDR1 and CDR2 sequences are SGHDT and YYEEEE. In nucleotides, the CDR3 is TGTGCCAGCAGCTTGCCGGGGGCGGGAAATTCACCCCTCCACTTT. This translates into CASSLPGAGNSPLHF.

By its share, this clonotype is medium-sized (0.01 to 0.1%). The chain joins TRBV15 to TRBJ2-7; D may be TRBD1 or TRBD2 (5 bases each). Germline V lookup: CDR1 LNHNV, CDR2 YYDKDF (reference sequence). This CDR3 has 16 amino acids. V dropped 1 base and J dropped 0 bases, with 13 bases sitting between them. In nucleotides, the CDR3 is TGTGCCACCAGCAGAGGTTCGGGGCAATTCTCCTACGAGCAGTACTTC. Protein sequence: CATSRGSGQFSYEQYF.

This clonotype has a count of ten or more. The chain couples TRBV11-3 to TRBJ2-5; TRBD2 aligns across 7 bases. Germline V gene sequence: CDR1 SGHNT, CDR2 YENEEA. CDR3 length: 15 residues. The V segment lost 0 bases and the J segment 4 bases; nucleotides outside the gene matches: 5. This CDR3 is CASSLDGKRGETQYF. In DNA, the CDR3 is TGTGCCAGCAGCTTAGATGGAAAGCGGGGAGAGACCCAGTACTTC.

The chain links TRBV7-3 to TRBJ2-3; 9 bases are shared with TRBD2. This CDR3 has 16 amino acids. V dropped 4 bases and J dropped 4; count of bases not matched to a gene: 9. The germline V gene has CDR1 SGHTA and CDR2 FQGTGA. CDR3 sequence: CASSWGGGAGADTQYF. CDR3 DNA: TGTGCCAGCAGCTGGGGCGGGGGGGCCGGGGCAGATACGCAGTATTTT.

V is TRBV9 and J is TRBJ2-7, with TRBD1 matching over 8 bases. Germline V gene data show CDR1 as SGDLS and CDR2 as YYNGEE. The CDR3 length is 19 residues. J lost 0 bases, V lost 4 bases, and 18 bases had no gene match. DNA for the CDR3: TGTGCCAGCAGCTACTCCGTCACCAGGGGGCAGGATACCTCCTACGAGCAGTACTTC. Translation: CASSYSVTRGQDTSYEQYF. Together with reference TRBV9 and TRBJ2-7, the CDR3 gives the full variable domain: DSGVTQTPKHLITATGQRVTLRCSPRSGDLSVYWYQQSLDQGLQFLIQYYNGEERAKGNILERFSAQQFPDLHSELNLSSLELGDSALYFCASSYSVTRGQDTSYEQYFGPGTRLTVT.

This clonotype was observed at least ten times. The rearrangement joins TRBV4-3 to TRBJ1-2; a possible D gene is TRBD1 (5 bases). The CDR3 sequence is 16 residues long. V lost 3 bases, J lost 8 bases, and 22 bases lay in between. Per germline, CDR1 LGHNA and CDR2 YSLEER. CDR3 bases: TGCGCCAGCAGCCATCCAGCCCGCCCGGAGAGGGGCGGCTACACCTTC. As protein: CASSHPARPERGGYTF.

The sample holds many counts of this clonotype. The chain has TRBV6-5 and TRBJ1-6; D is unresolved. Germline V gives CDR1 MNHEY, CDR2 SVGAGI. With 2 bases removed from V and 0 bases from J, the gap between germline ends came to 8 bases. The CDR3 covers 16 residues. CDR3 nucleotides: TGTGCCAGCAGTTACGAGGGAGTCTCCTATAATTCACCCCTCCACTTT. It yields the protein CASSYEGVSYNSPLHF.

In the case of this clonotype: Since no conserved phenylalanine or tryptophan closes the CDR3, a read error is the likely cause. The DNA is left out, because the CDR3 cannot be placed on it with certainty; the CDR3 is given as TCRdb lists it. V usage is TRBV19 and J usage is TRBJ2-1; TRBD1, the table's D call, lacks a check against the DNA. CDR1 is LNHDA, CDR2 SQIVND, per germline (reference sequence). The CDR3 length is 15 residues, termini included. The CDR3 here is CASSKGQGAYNERFV.

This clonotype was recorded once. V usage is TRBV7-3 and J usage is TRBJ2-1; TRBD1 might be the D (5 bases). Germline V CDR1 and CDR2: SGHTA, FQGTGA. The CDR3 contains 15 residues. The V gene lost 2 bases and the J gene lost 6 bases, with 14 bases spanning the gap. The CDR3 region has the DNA TGTGCCAGCAGCTTATGGCCCGGTGGGGCCAATGAGCAGTTCTTC. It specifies CASSLWPGGANEQFF.

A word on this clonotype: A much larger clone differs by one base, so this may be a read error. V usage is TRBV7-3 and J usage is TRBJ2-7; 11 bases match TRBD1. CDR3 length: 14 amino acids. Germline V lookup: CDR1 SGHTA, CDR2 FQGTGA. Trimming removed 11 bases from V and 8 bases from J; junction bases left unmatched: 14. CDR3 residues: CAWSTGTGGSKQYF. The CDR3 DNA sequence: TGTGCCTGGAGTACTGGGACAGGGGGATCCAAGCAGTACTTC.

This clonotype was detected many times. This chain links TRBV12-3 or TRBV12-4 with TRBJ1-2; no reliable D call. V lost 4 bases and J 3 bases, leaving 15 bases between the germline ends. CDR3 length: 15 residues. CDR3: CASSSILRSHYGYTF. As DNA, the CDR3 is TGTGCCAGCAGTTCTATCCTAAGGAGCCACTATGGCTACACCTTC.

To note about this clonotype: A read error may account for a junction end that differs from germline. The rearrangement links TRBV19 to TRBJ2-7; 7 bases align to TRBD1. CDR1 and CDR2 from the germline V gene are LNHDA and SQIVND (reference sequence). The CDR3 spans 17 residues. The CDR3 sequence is CTSSRGQPTEPSYEQYF. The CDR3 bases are TGTACCAGTAGCAGGGGACAGCCAACAGAACCTTCCTATGAGCAGTACTTC.

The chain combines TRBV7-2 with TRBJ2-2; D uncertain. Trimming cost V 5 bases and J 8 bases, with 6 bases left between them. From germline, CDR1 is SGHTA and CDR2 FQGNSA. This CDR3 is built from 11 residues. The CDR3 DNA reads TGTGCCAGCAGCAATCCAGGGGAGCTGTTTTTT. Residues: CASSNPGELFF.

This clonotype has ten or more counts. The CDR3 nucleotides are TGTGCCAGCAGTGAAGATGGGATTGGCGGGAGGACGAACACCGGGGAGCTGTTTTTT. Protein product: CASSEDGIGGRTNTGELFF. The V call is TRBV2, the J call TRBJ2-2; 8 bases map to TRBD2. This CDR3 comprises 19 residues. Per the germline V gene, CDR1 is SNHLY and CDR2 is FYNNEI. V shed 1 base and J 0 bases; nucleotides not matched to a gene: 10.

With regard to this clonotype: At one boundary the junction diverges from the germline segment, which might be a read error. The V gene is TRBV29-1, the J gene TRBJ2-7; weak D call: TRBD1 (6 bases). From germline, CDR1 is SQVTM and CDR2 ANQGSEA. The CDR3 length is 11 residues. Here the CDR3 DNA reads TGTCACCGGGACACCTCCTACGAGCAGTACTTC. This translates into CHRDTSYEQYF.